One sample yielded the 11 T cell receptor beta chains listed below, sequenced in a study of blood T cell repertoires in COVID-19. Sequenced by immunoSEQ multiplex PCR; TCRdb stores in-frame clones only, minus some. The data show about 200,000 clones, approximately 84% seen once. The specimen was peripheral blood. These receptors came from an older woman with active or convalescent COVID-19.

Concerning this clone: At the DNA level, this CDR3 is encoded by other sequences in the same sample as well. For the CDR3, the DNA is TGTGCCAGCAGCCAAGATGGTAGAGGGACTGGAAACACCATATATTTT. It encodes CASSQDGRGTGNTIYF. The chain joins TRBV4-2 to TRBJ1-3, with D unresolved. V lost 0 bases, J lost 2 bases, and 11 bases lay in between. The germline V gene has CDR1 LGHNA and CDR2 YNFKEQ. CDR3 length: 16 amino acids.

This chain's CDR3 is CAWMNTGSGNTIYF. The CDR3 DNA reads as TGTGCCTGGATGAATACAGGCTCTGGAAACACCATATATTTT. V is TRBV30 and J is TRBJ1-3; a weak D match, TRBD1 (5 bases). The CDR3 covers 14 residues. Trimming removed 4 bases from V and 0 bases from J, with 10 bases in between. From germline, CDR1 is GTSNPN and CDR2 SVGIG (reference sequence).

J is TRBJ1-4 and V is TRBV10-3; 7 bases fit TRBD1. V shed 4 bases, J shed 4 bases, and the junction held 6 bases outside the gene matches. There are 15 residues in the CDR3. CDR1 is ENHRY and CDR2 is SYGVKD in the germline V gene. The CDR3 sequence is CAISGGDSVNEKLFF. The CDR3 DNA is TGTGCCATCAGTGGGGGGGACAGCGTTAATGAAAAACTGTTTTTT.

This clone was counted a single time. The V gene is TRBV7-3, the J gene TRBJ1-6; D is perhaps TRBD1 (6 bases). The CDR3 consists of 14 residues. V shed 8 bases and J shed 10 bases, with 18 bases lying between them. Germline assignment: CDR1 SGHTA and CDR2 FQGTGA. Written as DNA, the CDR3 is TGTGCCAGCCCCAGCGGGGGGCCTCGATCACCCCTCCACTTT. Its translation is CASPSGGPRSPLHF.

This chain connects TRBV5-6 to TRBJ1-3; perhaps TRBD1 as D (5 bases). V lost 3 bases, J lost 0 bases, and 10 bases lay in between. The germline V gene has CDR1 SGHDT and CDR2 YYEEEE. The CDR3 runs 15 residues. Here the CDR3 reads CASSWGDLSGNTIYF. The CDR3, as DNA: TGTGCCAGCAGCTGGGGGGATCTCTCTGGAAACACCATATATTTT.

CDR3: CASSYSAPRDEQFF. CDR3 bases: TGTGCCAGCAGTTACTCCGCGCCTCGCGATGAGCAGTTCTTC. This rearrangement joins TRBV6-2 or TRBV6-3 to TRBJ2-1, with D uncertain. Germline V CDR1 and CDR2: MNHEY, SVGEGT. V lost 0 bases and J 8 bases, leaving 11 bases between the germline ends. CDR3 size: 14 residues.

The chain has TRBV5-1 and TRBJ2-2, with no clear D. Germline assignment: CDR1 SGHRS and CDR2 YFSETQ. The germline V and J ends were trimmed by 1 base and 8 bases, with 12 bases remaining between them. The CDR3 spans 14 residues. The CDR3 region has the DNA TGCGCCAGCAGCTTGCCTAGTCCTAGTGGGGAGCTGTTTTTT. Amino acid sequence: CASSLPSPSGELFF.

The chain recombines TRBV19 with TRBJ2-7, with 8 bases that match TRBD1. In germline, CDR1 is LNHDA, CDR2 SQIVND (reference sequence). V was clipped by 8 bases and J by 9 bases; unmatched bases: 15. CDR3 length: 14 residues. The CDR3 loop is CASGPSGGYLGQYF. CDR3 nucleotides: TGTGCCAGTGGCCCATCAGGGGGCTACTTAGGGCAGTACTTC.

CDR3 protein: CASTADRSFSYNEQFF. The DNA of the CDR3 is TGTGCCAGCACCGCGGATAGGAGTTTCTCCTACAATGAGCAGTTCTTC. The chain is built from TRBV7-9 and TRBJ2-1, with D hard to call. Deletions cut 7 bases from V and 0 bases from J, with 16 bases between. Germline CDR1 SEHNR, CDR2 FQNEAQ (reference sequence). The CDR3 is 16 residues long.

This chain joins TRBV2 and TRBJ2-2; 9 nucleotides align to TRBD1. Germline CDR1 reads SNHLY; CDR2 reads FYNNEI. V lost 6 bases to trimming and J lost 4 bases; unmatched junction nucleotides: 6. There are 15 residues in the CDR3. The DNA for the CDR3 is TGTGCCAGCAGACCGGACAGGGGTGCCACCGGGGAGCTGTTTTTT. It is translated as CASRPDRGATGELFF. The entire variable domain, with the rest obtained from reference TRBV2 and TRBJ2-2, is as follows: EPEVTQTPSHQVTQMGQEVILRCVPISNHLYFYWYRQILGQKVEFLVSFYNNEISEKSEIFDDQFSVERPDGSNFTLKIRSTKLEDSAMYFCASRPDRGATGELFFGEGSRLTVL.

V gene TRBV6-1 combines with J gene TRBJ1-2, with TRBD1 identical over 10 bases. V trimming: 1 base; J trimming: 10 bases; junction bases outside the gene matches: 15. The germline V gene has CDR1 MNHNS and CDR2 SASEGT. CDR3 length: 17 residues. CDR3 DNA: TGTGCCAGCAGTGAAGAGGGGAGCTATACCGGGACAGGGGACTACACCTTC. Protein sequence: CASSEEGSYTGTGDYTF.